Sequencing of this T cell receptor (beta chain) was carried out in a study of control samples from healthy donors and cancer patients. CDR1 and CDR2 (germline): MNHEY, SMNVEV (reference sequence). V lost 1 base, J lost 0 bases, and 7 bases lay in between. The CDR3 is 15 amino acids. Profiling relied on immunoSEQ multiplex PCR, and the TCRdb table lists in-frame clones only, not all of them. Of over 150,000 clones detected, around 96% appear once; the ten largest clones hold approximately 0.97%. The chain couples TRBV27 to TRBJ1-5; D unclear. The specimen was blood. This TCR was sampled from a young woman in good health. In DNA form, the CDR3 reads TGTGCCAGCAGTTTATACAGAAATAGCAATCAGCCCCAGCATTTT. Its protein product is CASSLYRNSNQPQHF.